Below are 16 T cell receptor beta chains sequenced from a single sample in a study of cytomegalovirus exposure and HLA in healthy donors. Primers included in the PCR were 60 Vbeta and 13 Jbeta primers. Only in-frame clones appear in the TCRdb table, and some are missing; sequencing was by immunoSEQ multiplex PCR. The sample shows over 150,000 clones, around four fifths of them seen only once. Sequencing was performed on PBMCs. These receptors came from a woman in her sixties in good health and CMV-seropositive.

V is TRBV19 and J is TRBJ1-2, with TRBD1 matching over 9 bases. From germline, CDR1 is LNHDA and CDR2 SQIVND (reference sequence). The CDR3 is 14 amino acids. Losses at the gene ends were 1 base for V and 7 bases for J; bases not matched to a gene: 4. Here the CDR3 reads CASSIVGQGSGYTF. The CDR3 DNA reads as TGTGCCAGTAGTATAGTCGGACAGGGGAGTGGCTACACCTTC.

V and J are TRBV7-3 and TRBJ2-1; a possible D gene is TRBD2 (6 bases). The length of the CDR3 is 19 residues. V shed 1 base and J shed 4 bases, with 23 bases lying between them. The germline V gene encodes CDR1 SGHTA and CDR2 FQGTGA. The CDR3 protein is CASSLNQRALTGTYNEQFF. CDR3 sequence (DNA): TGTGCCAGCAGCTTAAATCAAAGGGCTCTCACCGGGACTTACAATGAGCAGTTCTTC.

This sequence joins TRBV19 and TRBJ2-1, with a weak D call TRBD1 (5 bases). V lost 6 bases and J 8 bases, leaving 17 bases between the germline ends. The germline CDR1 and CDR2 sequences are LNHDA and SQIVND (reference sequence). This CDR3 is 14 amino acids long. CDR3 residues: CASRRGTSWDEQFF. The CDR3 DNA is TGTGCCAGTAGAAGGGGCACTTCTTGGGATGAGCAGTTCTTC. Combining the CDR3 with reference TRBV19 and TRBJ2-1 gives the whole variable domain DGGITQSPKYLFRKEGQNVTLSCEQNLNHDAMYWYRQDPGQGLRLIYYSQIVNDFQKGDIAEGYSVSREKKESFPLTVTSAQKNPTAFYLCASRRGTSWDEQFFGPGTRLTVL.

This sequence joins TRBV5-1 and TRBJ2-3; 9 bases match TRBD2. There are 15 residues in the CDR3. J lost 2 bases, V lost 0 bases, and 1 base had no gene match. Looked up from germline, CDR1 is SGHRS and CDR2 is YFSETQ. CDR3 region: CASSLVAGATDTQYF. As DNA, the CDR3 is TGCGCCAGCAGCTTGGTAGCGGGAGCCACAGATACGCAGTATTTT. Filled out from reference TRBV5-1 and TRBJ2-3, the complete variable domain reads KAGVTQTPRYLIKTRGQQVTLSCSPISGHRSVSWYQQTPGQGLQFLFEYFSETQRNKGNFPGRFSGRQFSNSRSEMNVSTLELGDSALYLCASSLVAGATDTQYFGPGTRLTVL.

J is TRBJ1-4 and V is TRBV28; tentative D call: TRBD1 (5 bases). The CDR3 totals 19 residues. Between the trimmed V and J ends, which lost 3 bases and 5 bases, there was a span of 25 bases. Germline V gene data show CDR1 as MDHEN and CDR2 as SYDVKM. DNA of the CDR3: TGTGCCAGCAGTTTTGTCTTGGCAAACCCGGACAAGGAAAATGAAAAACTGTTTTTT. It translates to CASSFVLANPDKENEKLFF.

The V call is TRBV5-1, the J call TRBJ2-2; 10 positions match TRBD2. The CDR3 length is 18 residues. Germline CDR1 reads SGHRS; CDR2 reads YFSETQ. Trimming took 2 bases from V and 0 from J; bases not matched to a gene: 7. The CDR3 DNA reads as TGCGCCAGCAGCTTATCGGTTAGCGGGGGGTCGAACACCGGGGAGCTGTTTTTT. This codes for CASSLSVSGGSNTGELFF. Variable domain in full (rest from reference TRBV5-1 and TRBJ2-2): KAGVTQTPRYLIKTRGQQVTLSCSPISGHRSVSWYQQTPGQGLQFLFEYFSETQRNKGNFPGRFSGRQFSNSRSEMNVSTLELGDSALYLCASSLSVSGGSNTGELFFGEGSRLTVL.

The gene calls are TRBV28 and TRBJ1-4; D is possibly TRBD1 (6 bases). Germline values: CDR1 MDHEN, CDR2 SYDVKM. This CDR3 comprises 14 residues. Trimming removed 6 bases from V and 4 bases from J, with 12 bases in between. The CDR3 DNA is TGTGCCAGCAGATCTGACAGGAATAATGAAAAACTGTTTTTT. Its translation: CASRSDRNNEKLFF.

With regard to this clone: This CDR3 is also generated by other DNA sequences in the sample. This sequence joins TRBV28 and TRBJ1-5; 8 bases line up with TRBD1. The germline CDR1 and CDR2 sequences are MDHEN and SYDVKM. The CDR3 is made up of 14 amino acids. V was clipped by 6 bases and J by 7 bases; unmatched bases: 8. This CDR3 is CASSPGQGWQPQHF. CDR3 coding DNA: TGTGCCAGCAGCCCCGGACAGGGATGGCAGCCCCAGCATTTT.

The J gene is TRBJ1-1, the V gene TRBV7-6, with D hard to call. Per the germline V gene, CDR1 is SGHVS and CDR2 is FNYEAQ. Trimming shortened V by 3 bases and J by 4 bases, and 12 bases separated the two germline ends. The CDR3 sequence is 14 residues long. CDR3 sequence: CASSFPPGGTEAFF. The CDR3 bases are TGTGCCAGCAGCTTTCCCCCAGGAGGCACTGAAGCTTTCTTT.

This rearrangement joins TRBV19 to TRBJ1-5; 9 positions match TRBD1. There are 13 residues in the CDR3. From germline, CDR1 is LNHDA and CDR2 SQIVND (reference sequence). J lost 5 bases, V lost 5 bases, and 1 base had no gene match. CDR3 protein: CASSHRGHQPQHF. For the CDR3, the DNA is TGTGCCAGTAGTCACAGGGGGCATCAGCCCCAGCATTTT.

CDR3 coding DNA: TGCAGTGCTAGTACGGGCGAGCAGTACTTC. This sequence encodes CSASTGEQYF. The J gene is TRBJ2-7, the V gene TRBV20-1; D remains unclear. The length of the CDR3 is 10 residues. V was cut by 3 bases and J by 6 bases, with 6 bases left in between. Germline V lookup: CDR1 DFQATT, CDR2 SNEGSKA (reference sequence).

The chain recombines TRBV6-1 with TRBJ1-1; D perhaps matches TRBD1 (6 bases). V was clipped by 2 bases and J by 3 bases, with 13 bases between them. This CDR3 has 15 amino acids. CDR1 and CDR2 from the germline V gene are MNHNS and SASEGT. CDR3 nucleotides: TGTGCCAGCAGTGAATTCAGGGGTAGGTACACTGAAGCTTTCTTT. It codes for CASSEFRGRYTEAFF.

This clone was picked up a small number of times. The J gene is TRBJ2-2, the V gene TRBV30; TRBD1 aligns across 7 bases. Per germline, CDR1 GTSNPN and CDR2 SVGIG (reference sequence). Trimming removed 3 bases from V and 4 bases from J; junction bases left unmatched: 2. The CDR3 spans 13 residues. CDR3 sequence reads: CAWRTGLTGELFF. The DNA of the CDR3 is TGTGCCTGGAGGACAGGGCTCACCGGGGAGCTGTTTTTT. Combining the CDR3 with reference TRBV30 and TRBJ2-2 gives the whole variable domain SQTIHQWPATLVQPVGSPLSLECTVEGTSNPNLYWYRQAAGRGLQLLFYSVGIGQISSEVPQNLSASRPQDRQFILSSKKLLLSDSGFYLCAWRTGLTGELFFGEGSRLTVL.

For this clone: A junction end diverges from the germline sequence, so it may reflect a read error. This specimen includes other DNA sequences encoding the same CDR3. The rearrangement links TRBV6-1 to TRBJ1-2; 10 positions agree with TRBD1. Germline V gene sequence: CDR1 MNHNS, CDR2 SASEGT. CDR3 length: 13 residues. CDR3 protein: CAPTGGLDYGYTF. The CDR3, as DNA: TGTGCCCCGACAGGGGGCCTAGACTATGGTTACACCTTC.

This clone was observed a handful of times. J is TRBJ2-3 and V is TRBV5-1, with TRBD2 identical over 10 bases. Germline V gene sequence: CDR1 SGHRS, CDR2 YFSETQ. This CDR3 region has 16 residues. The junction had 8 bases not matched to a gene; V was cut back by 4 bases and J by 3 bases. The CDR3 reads CASSRNSGGSTDTQYF. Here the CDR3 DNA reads TGCGCCAGCAGCAGAAATAGCGGGGGGAGTACAGATACGCAGTATTTT.

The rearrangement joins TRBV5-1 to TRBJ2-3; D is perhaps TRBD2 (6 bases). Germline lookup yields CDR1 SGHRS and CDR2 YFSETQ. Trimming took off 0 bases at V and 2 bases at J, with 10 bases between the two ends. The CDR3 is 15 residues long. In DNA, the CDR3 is TGCGCCAGCAGCTTGGCCGGAGGGTTCACAGATACGCAGTATTTT. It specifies CASSLAGGFTDTQYF.